This T cell receptor (beta chain) was obtained from a study of OX40 agonist ivuxolimab in advanced cancers. On the study more broadly: Every 2 weeks, ivuxolimab was infused into the patients intravenously at between 0.01 and 10 mg/kg. General study results and limits: Undetermined was the antigen specificity of the expanded peripheral T cells. Partial responders at 0.1-3.0 mg/kg showed near-lowest clonal expansion. The study found that CD8+ T cells averaged more expanded clones than CD4+.

In the case of this clone: The antigen is undetermined.

Method: immunoSEQ multiplex PCR; TCRdb's copy keeps in-frame clones and lacks some. The repertoire holds over 55,000 clones, with 91% as singletons. Unmatched junction bases numbered 5, after V lost 3 bases and J lost 1 base. The CDR3 has 16 amino acids. Germline V gene data show CDR1 as LNHDA and CDR2 as SQIVND (reference sequence). This chain joins TRBV19 and TRBJ2-3, with 9 bases matching TRBD2. Specimen: CD4+ or CD8+ T cells sorted from blood, collected in a trial of the OX40 agonist ivuxolimab. This receptor was taken from an adult with an advanced solid tumor such as melanoma, head and neck, liver or kidney cancer. The CDR3 sequence: CASSILRTSGTDTQYF. DNA of the CDR3: TGTGCCAGTAGTATCCTCCGGACTAGCGGCACAGATACGCAGTATTTT. The full variable domain, completed using reference TRBV19 and TRBJ2-3, is DGGITQSPKYLFRKEGQNVTLSCEQNLNHDAMYWYRQDPGQGLRLIYYSQIVNDFQKGDIAEGYSVSREKKESFPLTVTSAQKNPTAFYLCASSILRTSGTDTQYFGPGTRLTVL.